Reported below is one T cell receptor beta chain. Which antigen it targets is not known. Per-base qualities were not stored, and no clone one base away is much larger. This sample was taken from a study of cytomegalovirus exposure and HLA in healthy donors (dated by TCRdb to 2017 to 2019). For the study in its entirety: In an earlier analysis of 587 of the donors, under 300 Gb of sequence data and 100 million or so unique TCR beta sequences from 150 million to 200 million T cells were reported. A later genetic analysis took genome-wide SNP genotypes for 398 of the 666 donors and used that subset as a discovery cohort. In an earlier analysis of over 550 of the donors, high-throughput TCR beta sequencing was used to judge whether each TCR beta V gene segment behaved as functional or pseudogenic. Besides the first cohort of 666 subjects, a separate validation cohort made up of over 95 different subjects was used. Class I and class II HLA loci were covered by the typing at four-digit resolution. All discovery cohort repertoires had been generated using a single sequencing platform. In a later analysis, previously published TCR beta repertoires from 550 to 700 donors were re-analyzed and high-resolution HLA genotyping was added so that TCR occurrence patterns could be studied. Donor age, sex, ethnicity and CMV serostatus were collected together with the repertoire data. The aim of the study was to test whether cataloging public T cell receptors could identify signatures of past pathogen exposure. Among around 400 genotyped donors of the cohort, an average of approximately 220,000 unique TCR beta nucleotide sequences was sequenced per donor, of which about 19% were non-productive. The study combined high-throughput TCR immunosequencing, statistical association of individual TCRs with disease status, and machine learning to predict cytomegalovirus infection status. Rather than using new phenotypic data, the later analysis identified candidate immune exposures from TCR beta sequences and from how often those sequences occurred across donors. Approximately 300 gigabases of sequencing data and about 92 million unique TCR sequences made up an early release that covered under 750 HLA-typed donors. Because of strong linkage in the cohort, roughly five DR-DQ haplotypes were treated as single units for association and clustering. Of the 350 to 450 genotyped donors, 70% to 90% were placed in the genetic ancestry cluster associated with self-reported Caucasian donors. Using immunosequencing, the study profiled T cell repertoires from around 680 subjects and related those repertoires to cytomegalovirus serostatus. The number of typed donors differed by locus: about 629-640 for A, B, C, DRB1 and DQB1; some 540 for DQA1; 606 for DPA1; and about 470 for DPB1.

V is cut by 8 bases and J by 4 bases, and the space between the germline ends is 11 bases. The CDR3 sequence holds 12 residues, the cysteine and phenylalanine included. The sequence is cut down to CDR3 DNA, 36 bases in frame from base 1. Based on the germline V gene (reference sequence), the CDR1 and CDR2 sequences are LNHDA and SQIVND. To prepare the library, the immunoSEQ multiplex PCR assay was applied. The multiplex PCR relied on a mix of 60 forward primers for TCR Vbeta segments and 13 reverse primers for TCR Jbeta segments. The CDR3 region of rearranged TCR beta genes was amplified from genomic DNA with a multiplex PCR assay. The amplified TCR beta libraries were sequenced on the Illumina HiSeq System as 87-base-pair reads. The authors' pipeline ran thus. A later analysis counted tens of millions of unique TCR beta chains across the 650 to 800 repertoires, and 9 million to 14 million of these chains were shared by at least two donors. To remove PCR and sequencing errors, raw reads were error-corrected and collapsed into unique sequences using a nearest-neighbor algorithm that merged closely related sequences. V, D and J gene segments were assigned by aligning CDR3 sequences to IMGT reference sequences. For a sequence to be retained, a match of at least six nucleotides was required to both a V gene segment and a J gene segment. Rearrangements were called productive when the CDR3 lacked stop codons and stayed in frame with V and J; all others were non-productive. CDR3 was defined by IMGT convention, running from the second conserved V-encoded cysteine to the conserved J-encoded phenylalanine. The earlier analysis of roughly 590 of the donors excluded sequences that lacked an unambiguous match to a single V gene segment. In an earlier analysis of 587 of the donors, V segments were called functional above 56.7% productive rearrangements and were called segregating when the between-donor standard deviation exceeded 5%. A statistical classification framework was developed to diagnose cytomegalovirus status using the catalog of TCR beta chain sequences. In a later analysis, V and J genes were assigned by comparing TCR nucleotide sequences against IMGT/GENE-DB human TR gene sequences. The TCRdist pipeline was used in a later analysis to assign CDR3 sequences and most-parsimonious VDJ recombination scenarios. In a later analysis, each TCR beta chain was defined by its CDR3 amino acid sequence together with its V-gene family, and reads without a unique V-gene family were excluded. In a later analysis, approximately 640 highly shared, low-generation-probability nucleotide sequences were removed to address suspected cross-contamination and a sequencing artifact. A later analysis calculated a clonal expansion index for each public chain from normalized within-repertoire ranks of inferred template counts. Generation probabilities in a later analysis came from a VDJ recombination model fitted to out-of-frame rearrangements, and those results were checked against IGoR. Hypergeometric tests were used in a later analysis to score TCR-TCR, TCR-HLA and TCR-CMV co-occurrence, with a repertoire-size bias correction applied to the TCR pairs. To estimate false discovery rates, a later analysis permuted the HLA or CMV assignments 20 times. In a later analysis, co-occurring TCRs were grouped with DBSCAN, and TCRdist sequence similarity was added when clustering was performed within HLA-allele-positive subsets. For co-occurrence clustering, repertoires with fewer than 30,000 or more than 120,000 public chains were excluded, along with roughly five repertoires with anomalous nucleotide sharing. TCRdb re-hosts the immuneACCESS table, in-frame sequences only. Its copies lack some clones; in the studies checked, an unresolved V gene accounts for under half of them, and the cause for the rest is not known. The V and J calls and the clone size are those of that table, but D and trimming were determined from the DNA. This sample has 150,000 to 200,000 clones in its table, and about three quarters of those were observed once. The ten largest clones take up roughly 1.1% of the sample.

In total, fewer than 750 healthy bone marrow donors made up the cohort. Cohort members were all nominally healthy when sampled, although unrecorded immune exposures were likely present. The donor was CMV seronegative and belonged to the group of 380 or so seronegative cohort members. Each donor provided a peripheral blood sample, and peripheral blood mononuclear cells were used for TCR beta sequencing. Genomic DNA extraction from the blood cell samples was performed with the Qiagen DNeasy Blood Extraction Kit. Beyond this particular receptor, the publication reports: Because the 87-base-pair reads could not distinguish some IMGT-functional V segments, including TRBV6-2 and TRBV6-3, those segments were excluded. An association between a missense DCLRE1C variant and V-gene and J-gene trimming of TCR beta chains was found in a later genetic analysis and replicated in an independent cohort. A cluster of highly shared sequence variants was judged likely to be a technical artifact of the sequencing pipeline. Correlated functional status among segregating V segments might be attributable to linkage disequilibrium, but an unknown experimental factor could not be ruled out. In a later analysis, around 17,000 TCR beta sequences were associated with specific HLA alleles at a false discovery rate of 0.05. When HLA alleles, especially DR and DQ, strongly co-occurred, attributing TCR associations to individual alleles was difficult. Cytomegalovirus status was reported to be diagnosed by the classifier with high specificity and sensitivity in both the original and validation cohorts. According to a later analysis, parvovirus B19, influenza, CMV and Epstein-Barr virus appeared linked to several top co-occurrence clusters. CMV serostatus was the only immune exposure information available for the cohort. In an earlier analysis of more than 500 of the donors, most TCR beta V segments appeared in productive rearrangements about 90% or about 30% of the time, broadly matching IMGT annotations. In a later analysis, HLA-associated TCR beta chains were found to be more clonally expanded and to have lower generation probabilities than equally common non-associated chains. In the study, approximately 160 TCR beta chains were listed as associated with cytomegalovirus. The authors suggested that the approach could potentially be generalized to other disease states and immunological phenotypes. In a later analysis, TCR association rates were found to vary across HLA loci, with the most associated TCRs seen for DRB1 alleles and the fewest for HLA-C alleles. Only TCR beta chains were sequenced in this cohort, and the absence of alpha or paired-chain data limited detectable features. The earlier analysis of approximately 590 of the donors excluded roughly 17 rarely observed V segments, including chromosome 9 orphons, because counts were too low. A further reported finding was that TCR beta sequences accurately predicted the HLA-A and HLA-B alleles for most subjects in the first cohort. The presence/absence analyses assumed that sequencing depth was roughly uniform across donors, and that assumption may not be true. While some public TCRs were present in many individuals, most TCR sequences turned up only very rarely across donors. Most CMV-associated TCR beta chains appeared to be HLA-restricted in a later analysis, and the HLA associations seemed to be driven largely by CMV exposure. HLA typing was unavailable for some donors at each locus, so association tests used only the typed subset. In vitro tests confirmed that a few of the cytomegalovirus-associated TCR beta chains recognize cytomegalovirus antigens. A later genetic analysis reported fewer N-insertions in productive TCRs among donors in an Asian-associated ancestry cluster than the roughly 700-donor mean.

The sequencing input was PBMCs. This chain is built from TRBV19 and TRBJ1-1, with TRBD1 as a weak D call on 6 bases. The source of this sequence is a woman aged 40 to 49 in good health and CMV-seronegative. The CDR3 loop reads CASQTGFTEAFF. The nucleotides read TGTGCCAGTCAAACAGGGTTCACTGAAGCTTTCTTT.